This record looks at one T cell receptor (beta chain) sequence and its context. Profiling relied on immunoSEQ multiplex PCR, and the TCRdb table lists in-frame clones only, not all of them. This table has approximately 480,000 clones, over 75% appearing once. This sample is part of a study of shared clonotypes between healthy human individuals. The CDR3 length is 11 residues. V was clipped by 1 base and J by 9 bases, with 6 bases between them. Germline-derived CDR1 and CDR2 are MGHRA and YSYEKL. This chain links TRBV4-1 with TRBJ1-2; the D is unclear. This clonotype originated in a woman aged 40 to 55 in good health. Some clones in this sample may be carry-over from other donors' samples. Material: PBMCs. The CDR3 region is CASSQGGSYTF. The CDR3, as DNA: TGCGCCAGCAGCCAAGGTGGCAGCTACACCTTC.